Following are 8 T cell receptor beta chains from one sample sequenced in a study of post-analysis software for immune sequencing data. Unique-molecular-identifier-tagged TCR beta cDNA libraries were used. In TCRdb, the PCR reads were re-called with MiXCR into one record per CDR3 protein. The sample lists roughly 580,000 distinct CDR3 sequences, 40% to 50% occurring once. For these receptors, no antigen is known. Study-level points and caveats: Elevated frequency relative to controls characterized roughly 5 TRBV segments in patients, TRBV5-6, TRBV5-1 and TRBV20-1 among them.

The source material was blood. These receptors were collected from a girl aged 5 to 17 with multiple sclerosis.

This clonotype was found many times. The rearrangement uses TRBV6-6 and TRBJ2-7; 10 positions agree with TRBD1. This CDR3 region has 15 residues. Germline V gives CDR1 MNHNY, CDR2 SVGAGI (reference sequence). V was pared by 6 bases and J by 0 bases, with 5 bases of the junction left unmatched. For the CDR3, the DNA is TGTGCCAGCAGGGACCGGACAGGGGGCTCCTACGAGCAGTACTTC. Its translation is CASRDRTGGSYEQYF.

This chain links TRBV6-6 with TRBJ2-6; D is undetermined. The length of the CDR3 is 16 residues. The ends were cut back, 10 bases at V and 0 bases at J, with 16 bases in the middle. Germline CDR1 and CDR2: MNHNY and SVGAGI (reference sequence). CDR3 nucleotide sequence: TGTGCCATCTTCGCAGCTTCAAACTCTGGGGCCAACGTCCTGACTTTC. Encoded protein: CAIFAASNSGANVLTF.

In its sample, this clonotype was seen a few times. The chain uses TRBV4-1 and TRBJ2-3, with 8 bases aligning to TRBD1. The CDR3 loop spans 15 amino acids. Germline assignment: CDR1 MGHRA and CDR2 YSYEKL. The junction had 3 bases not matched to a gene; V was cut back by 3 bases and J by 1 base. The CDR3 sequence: CASSQSTGGTDTQYF. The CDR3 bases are TGCGCCAGCAGCCAGTCGACAGGGGGCACAGATACGCAGTATTTT.

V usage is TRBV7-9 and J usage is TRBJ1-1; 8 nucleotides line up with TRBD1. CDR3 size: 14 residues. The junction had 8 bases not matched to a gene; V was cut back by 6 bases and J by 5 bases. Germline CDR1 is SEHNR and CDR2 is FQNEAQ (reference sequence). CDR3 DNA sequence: TGTGCCAGCAGTCCAAGGACAGGGAGGACTGAAGCTTTCTTT. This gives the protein CASSPRTGRTEAFF.

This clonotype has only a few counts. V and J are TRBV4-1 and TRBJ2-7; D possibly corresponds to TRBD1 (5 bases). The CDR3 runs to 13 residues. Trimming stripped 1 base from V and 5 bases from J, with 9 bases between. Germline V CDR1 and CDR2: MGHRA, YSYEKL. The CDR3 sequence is CASSQVGRDEQYF. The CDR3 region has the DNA TGCGCCAGCAGCCAAGTGGGGCGAGACGAGCAGTACTTC.

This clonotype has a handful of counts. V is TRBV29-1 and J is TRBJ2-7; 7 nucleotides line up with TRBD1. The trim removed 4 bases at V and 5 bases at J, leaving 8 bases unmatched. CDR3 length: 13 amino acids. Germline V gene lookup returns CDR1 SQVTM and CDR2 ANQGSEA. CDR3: CSVANRGTNEQYF. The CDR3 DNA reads TGCAGCGTTGCGAACAGGGGTACGAACGAGCAGTACTTC.

CDR3 nucleotides: TGTGCCAGCAGTAACGGTTACCTCAGCTCCTACGAGCAGTACTTC. Translation: CASSNGYLSSYEQYF. The chain recombines TRBV6-2 or TRBV6-3 with TRBJ2-7; no clear D gene. The CDR3 runs 15 residues. Trimming left V 5 bases short and J 0 bases short, with 14 bases between. CDR1 and CDR2 (germline): MNHEY, SVGEGT.

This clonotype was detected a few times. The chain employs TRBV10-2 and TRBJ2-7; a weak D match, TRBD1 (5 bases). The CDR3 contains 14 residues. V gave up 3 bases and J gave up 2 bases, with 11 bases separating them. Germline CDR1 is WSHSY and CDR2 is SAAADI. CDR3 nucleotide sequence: TGCGCCAGCAGTGAAGGGGTAGGGGCCTACGAGCAGTACTTC. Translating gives CASSEGVGAYEQYF.